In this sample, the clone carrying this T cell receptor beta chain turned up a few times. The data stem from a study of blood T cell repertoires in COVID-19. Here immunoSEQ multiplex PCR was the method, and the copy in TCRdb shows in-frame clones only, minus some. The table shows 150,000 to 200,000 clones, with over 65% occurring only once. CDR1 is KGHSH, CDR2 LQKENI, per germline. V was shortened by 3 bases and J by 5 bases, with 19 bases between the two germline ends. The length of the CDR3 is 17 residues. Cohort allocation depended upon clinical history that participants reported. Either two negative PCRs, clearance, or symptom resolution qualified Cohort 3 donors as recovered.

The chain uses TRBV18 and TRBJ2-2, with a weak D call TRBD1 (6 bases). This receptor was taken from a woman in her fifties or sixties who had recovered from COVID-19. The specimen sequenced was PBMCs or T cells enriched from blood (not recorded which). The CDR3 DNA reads TGTGCCAGCTCACCCCAAAGAAAAACACAGGGAACCGGGGAGCTGTTTTTT. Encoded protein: CASSPQRKTQGTGELFF.